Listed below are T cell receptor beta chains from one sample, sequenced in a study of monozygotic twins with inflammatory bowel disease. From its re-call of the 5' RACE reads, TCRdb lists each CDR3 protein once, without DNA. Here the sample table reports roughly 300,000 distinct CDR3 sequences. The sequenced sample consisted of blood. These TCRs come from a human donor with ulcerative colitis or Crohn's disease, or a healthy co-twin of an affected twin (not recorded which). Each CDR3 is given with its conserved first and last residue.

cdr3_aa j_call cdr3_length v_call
CASNDVLGDEQFF TRBJ2-1 13 TRBV9
CASSVGGNGNTIYF TRBJ1-3 14 TRBV9
CASMGGWMGNTEAFF TRBJ1-1 15 TRBV28
CASSPRTSFNTGELFF TRBJ2-2 16 TRBV5-5
CSAPGRGGEAFF TRBJ1-1 12 TRBV20-1
CASISLREMSDTQYF TRBJ2-3 15 TRBV6-2/TRBV6-3
CASSPAATGMNTEAFF TRBJ1-1 16 TRBV18
CASSYSGGELFF TRBJ2-2 12 TRBV6-5
CSAPDRVGGTEAFF TRBJ1-1 14 TRBV20-1
CASSPGPYSNQPQHF TRBJ1-5 15 TRBV12-3/TRBV12-4
CASSQGTGPRSAQYF TRBJ2-5 15 TRBV7-2
CASSAIPSTNTGELFF TRBJ2-2 16 TRBV9
CASSFRIYEQYF TRBJ2-7 12 TRBV28
CASSPDPTFSSYEQYF TRBJ2-7 16 TRBV12-3/TRBV12-4
CASTGQGWNSPLHF TRBJ1-6 14 TRBV18
CAYVPGGNYGYTF TRBJ1-2 13 TRBV30
CAGGRTSGYTGELFF TRBJ2-2 15 TRBV27
CASSLDRGPETQYF TRBJ2-5 14 TRBV7-2
CASSYTPGLAGGHQRNEQFF TRBJ2-1 20 TRBV6-2/TRBV6-3